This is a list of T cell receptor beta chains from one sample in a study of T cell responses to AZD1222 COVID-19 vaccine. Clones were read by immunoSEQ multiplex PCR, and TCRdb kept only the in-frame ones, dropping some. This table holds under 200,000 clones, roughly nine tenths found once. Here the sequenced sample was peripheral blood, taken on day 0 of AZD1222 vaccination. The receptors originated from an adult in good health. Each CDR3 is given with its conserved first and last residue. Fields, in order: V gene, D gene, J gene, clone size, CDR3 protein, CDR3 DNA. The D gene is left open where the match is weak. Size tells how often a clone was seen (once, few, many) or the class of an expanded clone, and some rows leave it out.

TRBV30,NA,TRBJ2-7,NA,CAWSVHGGPSYEQYF,TGTGCCTGGAGTGTACACGGGGGGCCCTCCTACGAGCAGTACTTC
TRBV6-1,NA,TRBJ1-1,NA,CASSESGVTTEAFF,TGTGCCAGCAGTGAAAGCGGGGTCACCACTGAAGCTTTCTTT
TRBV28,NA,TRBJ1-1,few,CASSLGTGNTEAFF,TGTGCCAGCAGTCTCGGGACGGGGAACACTGAAGCTTTCTTT
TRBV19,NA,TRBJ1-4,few,CASSLQLGSSEKLFF,TGTGCCAGTAGTTTACAACTGGGGAGTAGTGAAAAACTGTTTTTT
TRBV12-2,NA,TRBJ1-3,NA,CASRLELDGGGSGNTIYF,TGTGCAAGTCGCTTAGAACTCGACGGGGGCGGCTCTGGAAACACCATATATTTT
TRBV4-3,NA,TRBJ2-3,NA,CASSQDSARRMIDTQYF,TGCGCCAGCAGCCAAGATAGCGCCAGGAGAATGATAGATACGCAGTATTTT
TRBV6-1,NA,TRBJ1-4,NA,CASSEGQFNEKLFF,TGTGCCAGCAGTGAAGGACAGTTTAATGAAAAACTGTTTTTT
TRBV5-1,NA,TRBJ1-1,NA,CASSLVAGVIEAFF,TGCGCCAGCAGCTTGGTAGCAGGGGTAATTGAAGCTTTCTTT
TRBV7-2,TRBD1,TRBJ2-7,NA,CASSLERVGTGLYEQYF,TGTGCCAGCAGCTTAGAGAGGGTCGGGACAGGGCTGTACGAGCAGTACTTC
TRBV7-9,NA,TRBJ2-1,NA,CASSLLGGYNEQFF,TGTGCCAGCAGCCTGCTTGGCGGATACAATGAGCAGTTCTTC
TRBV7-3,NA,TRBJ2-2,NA,CASSEVYTGELFF,TGTGCCAGCAGTGAGGTGTATACCGGGGAGCTGTTTTTT
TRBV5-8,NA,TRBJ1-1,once,CASSHRGRRADTEAFF,TGTGCCAGCAGCCACCGAGGACGGCGGGCGGACACTGAAGCTTTCTTT
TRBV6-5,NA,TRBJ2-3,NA,CASLRADTQYF,TGTGCCAGCCTCCGGGCAGATACGCAGTATTTT
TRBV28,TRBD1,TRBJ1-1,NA,CASSFPQGANTEAFF,TGTGCCAGCAGTTTCCCTCAGGGGGCAAACACTGAAGCTTTCTTT
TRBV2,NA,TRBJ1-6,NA,CASRADYSPLHF,TGTGCCAGCAGGGCAGATTATTCACCCCTCCACTTT
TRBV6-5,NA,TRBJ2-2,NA,CASSRNTGELFF,TGTGCCAGCAGTCGGAACACCGGGGAGCTGTTTTTT
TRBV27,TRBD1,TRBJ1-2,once,CASSPPGQGDYTF,TGTGCCAGCAGTCCACCGGGACAGGGTGACTACACCTTC